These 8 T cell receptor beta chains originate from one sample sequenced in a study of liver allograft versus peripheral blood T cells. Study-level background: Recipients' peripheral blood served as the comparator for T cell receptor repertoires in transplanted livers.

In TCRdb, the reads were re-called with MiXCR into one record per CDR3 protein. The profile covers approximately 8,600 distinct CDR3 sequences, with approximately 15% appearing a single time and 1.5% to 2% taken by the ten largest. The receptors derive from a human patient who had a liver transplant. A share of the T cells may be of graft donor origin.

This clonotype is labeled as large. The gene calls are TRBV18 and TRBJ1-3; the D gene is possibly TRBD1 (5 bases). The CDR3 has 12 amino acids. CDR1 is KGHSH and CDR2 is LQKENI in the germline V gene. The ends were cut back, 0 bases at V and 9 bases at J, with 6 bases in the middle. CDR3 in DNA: TGTGCCAGCTCACCACCGGGACGCACCATATATTTT. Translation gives CASSPPGRTIYF.

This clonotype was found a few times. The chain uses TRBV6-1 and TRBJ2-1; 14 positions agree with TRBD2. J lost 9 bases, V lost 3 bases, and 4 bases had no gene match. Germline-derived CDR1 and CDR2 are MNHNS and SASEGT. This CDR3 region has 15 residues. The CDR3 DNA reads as TGTGCCAGCAGTGACTGGACTAGCGGGGGGATTGAGCAGTTCTTC. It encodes CASSDWTSGGIEQFF.

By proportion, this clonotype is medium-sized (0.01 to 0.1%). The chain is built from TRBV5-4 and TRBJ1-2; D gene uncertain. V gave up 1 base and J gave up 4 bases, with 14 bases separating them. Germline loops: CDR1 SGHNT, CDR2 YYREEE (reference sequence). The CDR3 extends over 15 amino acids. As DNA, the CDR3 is TGTGCCAGCAGCTTGAGAAGTCCCACGCTCTATGGCTACACCTTC. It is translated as CASSLRSPTLYGYTF.

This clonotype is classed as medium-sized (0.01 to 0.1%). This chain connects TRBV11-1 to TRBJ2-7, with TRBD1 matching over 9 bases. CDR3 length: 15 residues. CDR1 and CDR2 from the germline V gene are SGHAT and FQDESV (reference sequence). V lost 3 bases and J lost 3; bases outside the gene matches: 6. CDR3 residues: CASSFGGQGNYEQYF. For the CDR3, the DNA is TGTGCCAGCAGCTTCGGGGGACAGGGCAACTACGAGCAGTACTTC.

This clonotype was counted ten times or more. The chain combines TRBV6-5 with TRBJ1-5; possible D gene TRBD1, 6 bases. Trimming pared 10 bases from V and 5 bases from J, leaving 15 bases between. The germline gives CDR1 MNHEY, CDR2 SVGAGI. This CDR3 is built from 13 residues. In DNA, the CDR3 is TGTGCCACCTCTCAGGGGTCCTATCAGCCCCAGCATTTT. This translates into CATSQGSYQPQHF.

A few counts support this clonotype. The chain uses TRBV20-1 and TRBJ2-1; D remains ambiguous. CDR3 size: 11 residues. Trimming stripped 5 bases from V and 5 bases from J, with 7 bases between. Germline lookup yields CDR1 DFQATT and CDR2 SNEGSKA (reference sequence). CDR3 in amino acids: CSALLHNEQFF. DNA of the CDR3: TGCAGTGCTTTACTACACAATGAGCAGTTCTTC.

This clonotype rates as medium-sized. CDR3 sequence (DNA): TGTGCCAGTAGTAGGGGGGCGGCCTCCGGCTATGGCTACACCTTC. Translation gives CASSRGAASGYGYTF. The V gene is TRBV19, the J gene TRBJ1-2; weak D call: TRBD1 (6 bases). V shed 4 bases and J shed 4 bases, with 16 bases lying between them. Per the germline V gene, CDR1 is LNHDA and CDR2 is SQIVND (reference sequence). This CDR3 has 15 amino acids.

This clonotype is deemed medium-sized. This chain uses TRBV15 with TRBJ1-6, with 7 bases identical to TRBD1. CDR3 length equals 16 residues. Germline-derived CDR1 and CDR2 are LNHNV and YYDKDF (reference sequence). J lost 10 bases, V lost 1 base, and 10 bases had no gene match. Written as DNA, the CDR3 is TGTGCCACCAGCAGAGCCCGGACAGGACCGGTATCACCCCTCCACTTT. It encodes CATSRARTGPVSPLHF.